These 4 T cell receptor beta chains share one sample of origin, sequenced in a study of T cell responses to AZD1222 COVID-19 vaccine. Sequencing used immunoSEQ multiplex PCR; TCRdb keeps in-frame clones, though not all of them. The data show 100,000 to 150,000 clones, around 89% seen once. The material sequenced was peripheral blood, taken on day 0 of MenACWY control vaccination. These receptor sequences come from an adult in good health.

The CDR3 DNA is TGTGCCAGCAGCTTCTCCGGGACAGGGGCCGCCGTTGGAAACACCATATATTTT. Residues: CASSFSGTGAAVGNTIYF. The chain has TRBV9 and TRBJ1-3; 10 bases align to TRBD1. The J segment lost 3 bases and the V segment lost 4 bases, leaving 13 bases of the junction unmatched. From germline, CDR1 is SGDLS and CDR2 YYNGEE. The CDR3 covers 18 residues.

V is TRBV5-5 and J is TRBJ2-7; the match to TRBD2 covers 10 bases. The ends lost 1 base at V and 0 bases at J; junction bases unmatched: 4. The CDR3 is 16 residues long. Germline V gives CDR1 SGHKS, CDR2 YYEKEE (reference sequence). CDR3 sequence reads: CASSLTGLADSYEQYF. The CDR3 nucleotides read TGTGCCAGCAGCTTGACCGGACTAGCGGACTCCTACGAGCAGTACTTC.

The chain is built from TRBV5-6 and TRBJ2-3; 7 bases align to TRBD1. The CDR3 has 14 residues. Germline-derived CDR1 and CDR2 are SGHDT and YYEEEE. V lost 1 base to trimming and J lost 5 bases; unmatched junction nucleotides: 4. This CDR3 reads CASSLSQGVDTQYF. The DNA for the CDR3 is TGTGCCAGCAGCTTGTCTCAGGGGGTAGATACGCAGTATTTT.

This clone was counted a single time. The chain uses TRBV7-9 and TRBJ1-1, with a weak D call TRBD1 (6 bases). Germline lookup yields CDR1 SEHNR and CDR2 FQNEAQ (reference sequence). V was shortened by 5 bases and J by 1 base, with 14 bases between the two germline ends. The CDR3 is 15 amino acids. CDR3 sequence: CASSNRVIPNTEAFF. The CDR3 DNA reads TGTGCCAGCAGCAACAGGGTAATCCCGAACACTGAAGCTTTCTTT.